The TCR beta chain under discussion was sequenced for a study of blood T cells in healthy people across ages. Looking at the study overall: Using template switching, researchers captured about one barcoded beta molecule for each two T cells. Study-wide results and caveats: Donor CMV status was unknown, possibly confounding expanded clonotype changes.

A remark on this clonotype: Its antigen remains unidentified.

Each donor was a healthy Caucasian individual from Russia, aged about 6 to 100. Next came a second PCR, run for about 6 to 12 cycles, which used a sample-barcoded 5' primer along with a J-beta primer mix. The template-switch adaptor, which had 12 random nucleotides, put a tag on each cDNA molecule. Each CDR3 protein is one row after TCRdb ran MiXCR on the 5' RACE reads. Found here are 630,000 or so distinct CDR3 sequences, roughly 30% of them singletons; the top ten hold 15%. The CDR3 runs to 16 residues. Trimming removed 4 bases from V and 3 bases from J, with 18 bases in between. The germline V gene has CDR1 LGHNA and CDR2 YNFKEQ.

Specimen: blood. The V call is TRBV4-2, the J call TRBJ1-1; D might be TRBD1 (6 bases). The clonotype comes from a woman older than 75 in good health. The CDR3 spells CASSRGDQGRDTEAFF. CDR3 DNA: TGTGCCAGCAGCCGAGGAGATCAGGGGCGGGACACTGAAGCTTTCTTT.